Only a few counts were recorded for the clone carrying this T cell receptor beta chain. As yet, its antigen is unknown. Researchers took RNA transcripts and amplified TCR beta CDR3 regions from them. Scientists carried out first-round RT-PCR using HTBI primers and then a second-round multiplex PCR. TCRdb processed the multiplex PCR reads anew with MiXCR; each CDR3 protein has one entry. The data hold about 1.2 million distinct CDR3 sequences, with approximately 35% observed a single time. This entry is derived from a study of Graves' ophthalmopathy and Graves' hyperthyroidism. Study-level findings and limits: Blood samples also showed most expanded thyroid clonotypes exceeding 0.001 frequency. With approximately 88% sensitivity and approximately 79% specificity, a 13-signature model separated ophthalmopathy from stable hyperthyroidism.

Germline V CDR1 and CDR2: DFQATT, SNEGSKA (reference sequence). CDR3 size: 16 residues. V was cut by 1 base and J by 2 bases, with 18 bases left in between. Ages of hyperthyroidism patients ran from 18 to 65, and their diagnoses were new, under 2 months' duration. Establishment of the diagnosis relied upon clinical symptoms, serum thyroxine, TRAb, thyroid ultrasound and orbital computed tomography. The chain links TRBV20-1 to TRBJ2-7; D might be TRBD1 (5 bases). Specimen: peripheral blood or thyroid tissue (not recorded which). The TCR comes from an adult man with Graves' hyperthyroidism. The CDR3: CSARAADETVAYEQYF. CDR3 DNA: TGCAGTGCTAGAGCCGCTGATGAGACAGTTGCCTACGAGCAGTACTTC.